A selection of T cell receptor beta chains follows, all from one sample in a study of T cell repertoires in cytomegalovirus infection. One entry per CDR3 protein, called by TCRdb with MiXCR from the reads. The sample contains 680,000 or so distinct CDR3 sequences, around 35% of which appear only once. Their antigens are not known. Material: cultured PBMCs, obtained from culture after CMV antigen stimulation. Receptors originate from a human donor in good health (CMV status not recorded). Some clones in this sample may be carry-over from other donors' samples. Each CDR3 is given with its conserved first and last residue. The order of the fields is V gene, clone size, D gene, J gene, CDR3 protein, CDR3 DNA. The D gene is left open where the match is weak. Not all rows give a size; the values are once, few, many and, for expanded clones, a class.

>TRBV28|-|-|TRBJ1-1
CASSFPRGFGTEAFF
TGTGCCAGCAGTTTCCCGCGTGGGTTTGGCACTGAAGCTTTCTTT
>TRBV7-2|-|TRBD2|TRBJ2-1
CASSFTSGFYNEQFF
TGTGCCAGCAGTTTTACTAGCGGGTTCTACAATGAGCAGTTCTTC
>TRBV7-2|few|-|TRBJ1-2
CASSPAAAANYGYTF
TGTGCCAGCAGCCCAGCAGCGGCAGCTAACTATGGCTACACCTTC
>TRBV7-9|-|-|TRBJ1-1
CASSRQTGPRNTEAFF
TGTGCCAGCAGCCGTCAGACAGGTCCGAGGAACACTGAAGCTTTCTTT
>TRBV4-1|-|-|TRBJ1-2
CASSQDPGSGDGGYTF
TGCGCCAGCAGCCAAGATCCGGGATCTGGAGATGGCGGCTACACCTTC
>TRBV2|-|TRBD1|TRBJ2-4
CASSPGTGIYIQYF
TGTGCCAGCAGTCCCGGGACAGGGATATACATTCAGTACTTC
>TRBV18|-|-|TRBJ2-3
CASSPQAGTGSTDTQYF
TGTGCCAGCTCACCGCAGGCCGGGACGGGCAGCACAGATACGCAGTATTTT
>TRBV7-6|few|-|TRBJ1-1
CASSSPGTEAFF
TGTGCCAGCAGCTCGCCAGGAACTGAAGCTTTCTTT
>TRBV4-1|-|-|TRBJ1-1
CASSQDRTLGGQNTEAFF
TGCGCCAGCAGCCAAGATAGGACCCTCGGCGGGCAGAACACTGAAGCTTTCTTT
>TRBV5-1|-|TRBD1|TRBJ1-1
CASSPYGTGNTEAFF
TGCGCCAGCAGCCCCTACGGGACAGGAAACACTGAAGCTTTCTTT
>TRBV19|-|TRBD2|TRBJ2-3
CASSMRRGGDTDTQYF
TGTGCCAGTAGTATGAGGCGCGGGGGGGACACAGATACGCAGTATTTT
>TRBV7-2|-|-|TRBJ2-3
CASSSRRRYTDTQYF
TGTGCCAGCAGCTCTCGGCGGAGATACACAGATACGCAGTATTTT
>TRBV7-2|many|TRBD1|TRBJ1-4
CASSFRGREKLFF
TGTGCCAGCAGCTTCAGGGGGCGTGAAAAACTGTTTTTT
>TRBV12-3/TRBV12-4|once|-|TRBJ2-3
CASSHFRDSSDTQYF
TGTGCCAGCAGCCACTTCCGGGACTCCTCAGATACGCAGTATTTT
>TRBV6-5|-|-|TRBJ2-1
CASSYGAPGNEQFF
TGTGCCAGCAGTTACGGGGCACCCGGCAATGAGCAGTTCTTC
>TRBV7-2|few|-|TRBJ2-1
CASSLALRADRDEQFF
TGTGCCAGCAGCTTAGCTTTGCGGGCGGATCGGGATGAGCAGTTCTTC
>TRBV2|-|-|TRBJ2-3
CASSRPDTQYF
TGTGCCAGCAGCCGTCCAGATACGCAGTATTTT
>TRBV20-1|-|-|TRBJ1-1
CSATSEGGTEAFF
TGCAGTGCTACCTCTGAGGGAGGCACTGAAGCTTTCTTT
>TRBV6-8|few|TRBD2|TRBJ2-7
CASTGTSGMRSKGEQYF
TGTGCCAGCACCGGGACTAGCGGGATGCGGAGTAAGGGCGAGCAGTACTTC
>TRBV12-5|-|-|TRBJ2-1
CASGPGRRGDYNEQFF
TGTGCTAGTGGGCCTGGTCGGAGGGGGGACTACAATGAGCAGTTCTTC
>TRBV4-1|-|TRBD2|TRBJ2-5
CASSHPLAGGTQYF
TGCGCCAGCAGCCACCCACTAGCGGGGGGGACCCAGTACTTC
>TRBV19|-|-|TRBJ1-1
CATRSGGPEAFF
TGTGCCACCCGATCTGGAGGACCTGAAGCTTTCTTT
>TRBV6-6|-|TRBD1|TRBJ2-2
CASSYSRIGDRGRTGELFF
TGTGCCAGCAGTTACTCGAGGATTGGAGACAGGGGGCGGACCGGGGAGCTGTTTTTT
>TRBV6-2/TRBV6-3|few|TRBD1|TRBJ2-7
CASSIRDRDSREQYF
TGTGCCAGCAGTATCCGGGACAGGGATTCGAGGGAGCAGTACTTC
>TRBV12-5|-|-|TRBJ1-1
CASGQGFGTEAFF
TGTGCTAGTGGCCAGGGGTTCGGCACTGAAGCTTTCTTT
>TRBV4-1|few|-|TRBJ2-7
CASSQRTRLDEQYF
TGCGCCAGCAGCCAACGGACCAGGCTGGACGAGCAGTACTTC
>TRBV27|-|TRBD1|TRBJ1-1
CASSFLKGANTEAFF
TGTGCCAGCAGTTTCCTTAAGGGGGCGAACACTGAAGCTTTCTTT
>TRBV12-5|few|-|TRBJ1-5
CASGLGQYQPQHF
TGTGCTAGTGGTTTGGGCCAATATCAGCCCCAGCATTTT
>TRBV6-6|-|-|TRBJ2-7
CACPIDYEQYF
TGTGCCTGTCCGATTGACTACGAGCAGTACTTC
>TRBV27|-|TRBD2|TRBJ2-3
CASSSLTSGGPGFTDTQYF
TGTGCCAGCAGTTCCCTGACTAGCGGGGGCCCCGGGTTCACAGATACGCAGTATTTT
>TRBV7-2|many|TRBD2|TRBJ2-5
CASSLGPRSGAGAFQETQYF
TGTGCCAGCAGCTTAGGCCCTAGGTCGGGAGCGGGGGCCTTCCAAGAGACCCAGTACTTC
>TRBV20-1|-|TRBD2|TRBJ2-7
CSGRGRANEQYF
TGCAGCGGCCGGGGGAGGGCCAATGAGCAGTACTTC
>TRBV20-1|once|-|TRBJ2-7
CSGSEQYF
TGCAGTGGCTCCGAGCAGTACTTC
>TRBV20-1|-|-|TRBJ1-1
CSARDRGQGRRTEAFF
TGCAGTGCTAGAGATCGGGGTCAGGGGCGCCGGACTGAAGCTTTCTTT
>TRBV5-1|-|-|TRBJ2-7
CASSFLAGLAYEQYF
TGCGCCAGCAGCTTTTTGGCGGGGCTCGCTTACGAGCAGTACTTC
>TRBV7-8|many|-|TRBJ2-3
CASSFPWGVGDQTQYF
TGTGCCAGCAGCTTCCCCTGGGGGGTTGGAGACCAAACGCAGTATTTT
>TRBV7-2|many|-|TRBJ2-1
CASSSLMIPYNEQFF
TGTGCCAGCAGCTCTCTCATGATCCCTTACAATGAGCAGTTCTTC
>TRBV11-2|-|-|TRBJ2-2
CASSLSHLNTGELFF
TGTGCCAGCAGCTTGAGTCACCTTAACACCGGGGAGCTGTTTTTT
>TRBV4-3|few|-|TRBJ1-2
CASSLRVGGWIDGYTF
TGCGCCAGCAGCCTGAGGGTAGGAGGGTGGATTGATGGCTACACCTTC
>TRBV28|once|-|TRBJ1-5
CASSLGGRHQPQHF
TGTGCCAGCAGTTTAGGGGGCAGGCATCAGCCCCAGCATTTT
>TRBV6-2/TRBV6-3|-|TRBD2|TRBJ2-5
CASSYHVAGEETQYF
TGTGCCAGCAGTTACCACGTAGCGGGAGAGGAGACCCAGTACTTC
>TRBV2|once|-|TRBJ1-1
CASSEEAFEAFF
TGTGCCAGCAGTGAAGAAGCTTTTGAAGCTTTCTTT
>TRBV7-9|-|-|TRBJ2-4
CASSSDAGDIQYF
TGTGCCAGCAGTAGCGACGCCGGGGACATTCAGTACTTC
>TRBV6-1|few|TRBD1|TRBJ2-7
CASKKTGGYEQYF
TGTGCCAGCAAGAAGACAGGGGGCTACGAGCAGTACTTC
>TRBV27|few|-|TRBJ1-6
CASTTRASPLHF
TGTGCCAGCACGACGAGGGCCTCACCCCTCCACTTT
>TRBV28|few|-|TRBJ2-5
CASTPPGGLETQYF
TGTGCCAGCACCCCGCCCGGGGGCCTAGAGACCCAGTACTTC
>TRBV28|few|-|TRBJ1-2
CASSLTRDGANYGYTF
TGTGCCAGCAGTTTGACCCGGGACGGAGCTAACTATGGCTACACCTTC
>TRBV20-1|few|TRBD2|TRBJ2-1
CSARGLPSSYNEQFF
TGCAGTGCTAGGGGACTACCGAGCTCCTACAATGAGCAGTTCTTC
>TRBV7-2|-|-|TRBJ2-7
CASSRSQGYEQYF
TGTGCCAGCAGCCGATCACAGGGCTACGAGCAGTACTTC
>TRBV7-9|few|-|TRBJ2-1
CASTPVSSYNEQFF
TGTGCCAGCACCCCGGTTAGCTCCTACAATGAGCAGTTCTTC
>TRBV10-3|-|TRBD2|TRBJ2-2
CAIGSSGAGPFGELFF
TGTGCCATCGGATCTAGCGGAGCGGGACCTTTCGGGGAGCTGTTTTTT
>TRBV20-1|-|TRBD2|TRBJ2-7
CSARSQIAGGNEQYF
TGCAGTGCTAGATCCCAAATAGCGGGAGGCAACGAGCAGTACTTC
>TRBV19|-|TRBD2|TRBJ2-3
CASSTLAGSSTDTQYF
TGTGCCAGTAGTACCCTAGCGGGGTCCAGCACAGATACGCAGTATTTT
>TRBV3-1|-|-|TRBJ1-3
CASSQVVPTFSGNTIYF
TGTGCCAGCAGCCAAGTGGTTCCCACCTTCTCTGGAAACACCATATATTTT
>TRBV7-2|few|TRBD2|TRBJ2-5
CASSGGVETQYF
TGTGCCAGCAGCGGGGGGGTTGAGACCCAGTACTTC